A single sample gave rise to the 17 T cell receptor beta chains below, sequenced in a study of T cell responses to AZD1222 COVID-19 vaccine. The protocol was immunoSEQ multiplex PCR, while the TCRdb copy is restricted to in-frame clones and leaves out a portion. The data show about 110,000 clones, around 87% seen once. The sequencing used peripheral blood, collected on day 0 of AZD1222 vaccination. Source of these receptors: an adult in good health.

Written as DNA, the CDR3 is TGTGCCAGCAGCTTAGACAACACAGATACGCAGTATTTT. Its protein product is CASSLDNTDTQYF. The chain employs TRBV7-9 and TRBJ2-3; unclear D gene. Germline loops: CDR1 SEHNR, CDR2 FQNEAQ (reference sequence). The CDR3 totals 13 residues. The V end was cut by 1 base, the J end by 2 bases, with 4 bases between.

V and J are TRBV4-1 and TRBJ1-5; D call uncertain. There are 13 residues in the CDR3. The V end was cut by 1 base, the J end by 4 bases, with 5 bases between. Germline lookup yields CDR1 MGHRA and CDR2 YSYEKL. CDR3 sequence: CASSQGPNQPQHF. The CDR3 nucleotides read TGCGCCAGCAGCCAAGGTCCAAATCAGCCCCAGCATTTT.

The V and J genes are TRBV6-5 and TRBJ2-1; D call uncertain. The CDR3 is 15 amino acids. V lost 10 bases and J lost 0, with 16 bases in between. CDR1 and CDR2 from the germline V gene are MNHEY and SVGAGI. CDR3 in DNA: TGTGCCACCCTGGGCAGTCTGAGCTCCTACAATGAGCAGTTCTTC. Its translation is CATLGSLSSYNEQFF.

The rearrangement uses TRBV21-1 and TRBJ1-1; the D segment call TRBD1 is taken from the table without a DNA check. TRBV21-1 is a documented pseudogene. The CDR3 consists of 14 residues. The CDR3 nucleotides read TGTGCCAGCAGAAGGACAGGGGGGTGGGCTGAAGCTTTCTTT. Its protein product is CASRRTGGWAEAFF.

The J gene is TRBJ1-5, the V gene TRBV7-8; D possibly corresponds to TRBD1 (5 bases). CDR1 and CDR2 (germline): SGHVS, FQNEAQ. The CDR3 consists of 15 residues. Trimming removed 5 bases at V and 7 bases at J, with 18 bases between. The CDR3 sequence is CASSPARRGGQPQHF. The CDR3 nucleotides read TGTGCCAGCAGCCCAGCAAGGAGGGGTGGACAGCCCCAGCATTTT.

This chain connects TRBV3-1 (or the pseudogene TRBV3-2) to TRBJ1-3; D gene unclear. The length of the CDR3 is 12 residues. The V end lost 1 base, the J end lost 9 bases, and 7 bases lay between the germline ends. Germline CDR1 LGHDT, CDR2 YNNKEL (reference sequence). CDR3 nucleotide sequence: TGTGCCAGCAGCCAAGTTACGGGCACCATATATTTT. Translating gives CASSQVTGTIYF.

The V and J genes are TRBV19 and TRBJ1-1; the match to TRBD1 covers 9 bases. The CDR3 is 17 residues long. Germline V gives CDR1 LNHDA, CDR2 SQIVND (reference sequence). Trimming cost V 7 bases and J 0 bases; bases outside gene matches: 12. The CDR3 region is CASIEDRGNPMNTEAFF. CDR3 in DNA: TGTGCCAGTATCGAGGACAGGGGAAATCCGATGAACACTGAAGCTTTCTTT.

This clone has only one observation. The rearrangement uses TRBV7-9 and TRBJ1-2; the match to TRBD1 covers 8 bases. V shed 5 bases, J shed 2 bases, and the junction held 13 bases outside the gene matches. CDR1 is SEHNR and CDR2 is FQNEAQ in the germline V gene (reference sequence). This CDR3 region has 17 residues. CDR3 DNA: TGTGCCAGCAGCAACGCCCCCGGGACAGGAGAAAACTATGGCTACACCTTC. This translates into CASSNAPGTGENYGYTF.

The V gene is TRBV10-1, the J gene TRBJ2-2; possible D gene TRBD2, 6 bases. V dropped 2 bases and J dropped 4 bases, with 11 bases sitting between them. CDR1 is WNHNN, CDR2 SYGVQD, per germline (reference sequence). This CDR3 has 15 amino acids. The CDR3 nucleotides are TGCGCCAGCAGTGAGAATCTGGGAGGCACCGGGGAGCTGTTTTTT. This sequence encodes CASSENLGGTGELFF.

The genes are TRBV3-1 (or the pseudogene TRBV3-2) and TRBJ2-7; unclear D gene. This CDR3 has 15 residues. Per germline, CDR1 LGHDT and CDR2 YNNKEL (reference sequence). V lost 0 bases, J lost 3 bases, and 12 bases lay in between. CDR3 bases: TGTGCCAGCAGCCAAGATCATAGGTCAGGCTACGAGCAGTACTTC. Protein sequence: CASSQDHRSGYEQYF.

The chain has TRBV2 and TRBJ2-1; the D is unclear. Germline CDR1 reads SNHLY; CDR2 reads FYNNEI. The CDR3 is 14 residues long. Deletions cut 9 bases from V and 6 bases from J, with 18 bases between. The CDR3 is CASLRQERPNEQFF. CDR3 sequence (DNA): TGTGCCAGTCTCCGCCAAGAACGCCCCAATGAGCAGTTCTTC. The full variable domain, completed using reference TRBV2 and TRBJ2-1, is EPEVTQTPSHQVTQMGQEVILRCVPISNHLYFYWYRQILGQKVEFLVSFYNNEISEKSEIFDDQFSVERPDGSNFTLKIRSTKLEDSAMYFCASLRQERPNEQFFGPGTRLTVL.

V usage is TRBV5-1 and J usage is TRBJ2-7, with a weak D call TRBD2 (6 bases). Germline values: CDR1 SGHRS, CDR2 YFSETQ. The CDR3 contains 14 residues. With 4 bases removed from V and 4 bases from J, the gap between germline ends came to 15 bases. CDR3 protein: CASSLGGIGYEQYF. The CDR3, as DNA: TGCGCCAGCAGCCTGGGAGGTATCGGTTACGAGCAGTACTTC.

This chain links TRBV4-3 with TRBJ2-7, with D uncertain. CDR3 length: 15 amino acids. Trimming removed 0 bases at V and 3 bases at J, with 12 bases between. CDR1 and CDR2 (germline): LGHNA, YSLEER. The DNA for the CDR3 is TGCGCCAGCAGCCAAGATCTAGGGTCCGGCTACGAGCAGTACTTC. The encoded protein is CASSQDLGSGYEQYF.

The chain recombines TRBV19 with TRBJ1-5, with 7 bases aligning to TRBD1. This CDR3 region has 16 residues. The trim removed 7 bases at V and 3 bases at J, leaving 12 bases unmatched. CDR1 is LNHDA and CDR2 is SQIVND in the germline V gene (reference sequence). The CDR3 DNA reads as TGTGCCAGTAAAATGGCCGGGACAGCCTTCAATCAGCCCCAGCATTTT. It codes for CASKMAGTAFNQPQHF.

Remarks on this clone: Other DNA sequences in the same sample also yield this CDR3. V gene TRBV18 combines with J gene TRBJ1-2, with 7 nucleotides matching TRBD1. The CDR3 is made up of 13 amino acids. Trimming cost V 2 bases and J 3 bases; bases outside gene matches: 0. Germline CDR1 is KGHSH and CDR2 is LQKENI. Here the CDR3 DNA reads TGTGCCAGCTCACCAGGGACAGACTATGGCTACACCTTC. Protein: CASSPGTDYGYTF.

The chain's CDR3 is CATSDPPEKLFF. The DNA of the CDR3 is TGTGCCACCAGCGACCCTCCTGAAAAACTGTTTTTT. The chain joins TRBV15 to TRBJ1-4; D not certain. Germline V gene data show CDR1 as LNHNV and CDR2 as YYDKDF (reference sequence). Deletions cut 5 bases from V and 7 bases from J, with 8 bases between. This CDR3 has 12 amino acids.

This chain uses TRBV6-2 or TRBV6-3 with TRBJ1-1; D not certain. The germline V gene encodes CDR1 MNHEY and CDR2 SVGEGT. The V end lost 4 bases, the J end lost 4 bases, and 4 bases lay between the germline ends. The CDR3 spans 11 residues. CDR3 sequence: CASSWITEAFF. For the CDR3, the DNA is TGTGCCAGCAGTTGGATCACTGAAGCTTTCTTT.